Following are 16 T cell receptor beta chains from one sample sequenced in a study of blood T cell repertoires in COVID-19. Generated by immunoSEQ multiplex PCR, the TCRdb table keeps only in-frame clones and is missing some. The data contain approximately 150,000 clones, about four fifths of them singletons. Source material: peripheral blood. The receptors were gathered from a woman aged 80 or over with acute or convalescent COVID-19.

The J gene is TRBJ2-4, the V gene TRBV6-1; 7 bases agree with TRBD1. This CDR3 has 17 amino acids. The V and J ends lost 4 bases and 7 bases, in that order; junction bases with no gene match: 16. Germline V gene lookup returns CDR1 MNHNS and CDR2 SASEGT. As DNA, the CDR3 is TGTGCCAGCAGTGGGTCCGGGACAGCGAATCGAATGAACATTCAGTACTTC. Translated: CASSGSGTANRMNIQYF.

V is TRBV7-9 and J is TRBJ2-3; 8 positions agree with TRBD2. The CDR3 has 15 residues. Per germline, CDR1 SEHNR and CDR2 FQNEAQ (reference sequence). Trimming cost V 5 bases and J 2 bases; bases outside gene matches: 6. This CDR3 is CASSLVAGPTDTQYF. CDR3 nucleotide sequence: TGTGCCAGCAGCCTTGTAGCGGGGCCCACAGATACGCAGTATTTT.

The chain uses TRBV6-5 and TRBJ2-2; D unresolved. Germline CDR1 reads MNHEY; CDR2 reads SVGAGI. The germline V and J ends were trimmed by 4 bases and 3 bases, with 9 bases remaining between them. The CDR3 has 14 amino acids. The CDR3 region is CASSFISHTGELFF. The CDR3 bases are TGTGCCAGCAGTTTCATTTCCCACACCGGGGAGCTGTTTTTT.

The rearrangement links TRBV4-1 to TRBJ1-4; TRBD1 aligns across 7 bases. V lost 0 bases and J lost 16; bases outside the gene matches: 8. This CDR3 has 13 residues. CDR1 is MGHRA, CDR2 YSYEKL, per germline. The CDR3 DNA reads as TGCGCCAGCAGCCAAGATAGGGACAGTCGGCGGTTTTTT. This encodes CASSQDRDSRRFF.

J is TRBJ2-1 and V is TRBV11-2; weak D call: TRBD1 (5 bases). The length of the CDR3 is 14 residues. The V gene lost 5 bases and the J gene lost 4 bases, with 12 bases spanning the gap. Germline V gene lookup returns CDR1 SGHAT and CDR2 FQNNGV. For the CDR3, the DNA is TGTGCCAGCAGCCCTTCGACAGCTTACAATGAGCAGTTCTTC. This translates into CASSPSTAYNEQFF.

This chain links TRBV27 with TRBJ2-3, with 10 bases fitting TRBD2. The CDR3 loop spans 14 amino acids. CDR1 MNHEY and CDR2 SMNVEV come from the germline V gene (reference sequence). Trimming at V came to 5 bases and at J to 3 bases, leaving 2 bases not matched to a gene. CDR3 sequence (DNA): TGTGCCAGCAGTAGCGGGAGGGCAACAGATACGCAGTATTTT. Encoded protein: CASSSGRATDTQYF.

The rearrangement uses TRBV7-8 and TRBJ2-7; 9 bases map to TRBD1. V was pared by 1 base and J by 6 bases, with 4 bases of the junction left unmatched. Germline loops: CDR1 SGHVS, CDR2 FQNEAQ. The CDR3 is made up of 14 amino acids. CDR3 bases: TGTGCCAGCAGCTTAGAAACAGGGGGCGGCGAGCAGTACTTC. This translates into CASSLETGGGEQYF.

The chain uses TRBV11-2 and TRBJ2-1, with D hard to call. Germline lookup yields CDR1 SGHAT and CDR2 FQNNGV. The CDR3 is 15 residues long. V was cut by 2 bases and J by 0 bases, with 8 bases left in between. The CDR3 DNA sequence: TGTGCCAGCAGCTTATCCGGAGCCTCCTACAATGAGCAGTTCTTC. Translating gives CASSLSGASYNEQFF.

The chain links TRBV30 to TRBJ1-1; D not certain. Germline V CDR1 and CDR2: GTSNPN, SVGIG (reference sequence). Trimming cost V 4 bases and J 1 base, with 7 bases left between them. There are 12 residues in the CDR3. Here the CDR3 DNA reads TGTGCCTGGAACAGACCGAACACTGAAGCTTTCTTT. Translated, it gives CAWNRPNTEAFF.

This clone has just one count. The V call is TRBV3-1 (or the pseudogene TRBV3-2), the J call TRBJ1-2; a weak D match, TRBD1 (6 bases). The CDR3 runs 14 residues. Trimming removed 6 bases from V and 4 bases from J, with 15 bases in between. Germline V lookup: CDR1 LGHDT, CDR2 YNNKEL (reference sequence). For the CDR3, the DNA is TGTGCCAGCAGTACTAACAGGGAGTCCTATGGCTACACCTTC. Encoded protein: CASSTNRESYGYTF.

DNA of the CDR3: TGTGCCTGTAACAGGCCCCAGAACACTGAAGCTTTCTTT. It is translated as CACNRPQNTEAFF. The J gene is TRBJ1-1, the V gene TRBV30, with D tentatively TRBD1 (5 bases). Trimming took off 6 bases at V and 1 base at J, with 12 bases between the two ends. The germline CDR1 and CDR2 sequences are GTSNPN and SVGIG (reference sequence). The CDR3 loop spans 13 amino acids.

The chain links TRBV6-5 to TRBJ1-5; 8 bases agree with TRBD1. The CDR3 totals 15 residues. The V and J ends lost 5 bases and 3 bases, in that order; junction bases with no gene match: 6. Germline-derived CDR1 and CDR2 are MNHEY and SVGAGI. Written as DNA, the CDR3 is TGTGCCAGCAGTCCCGACAGGGGTTTCAATCAGCCCCAGCATTTT. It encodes CASSPDRGFNQPQHF.

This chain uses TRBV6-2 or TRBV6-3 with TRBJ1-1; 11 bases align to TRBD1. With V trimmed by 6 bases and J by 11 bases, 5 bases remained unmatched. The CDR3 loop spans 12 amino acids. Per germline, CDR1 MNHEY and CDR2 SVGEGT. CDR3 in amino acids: CASSLGQGGAFF. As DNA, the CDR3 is TGTGCCAGCAGCTTGGGACAGGGGGGCGCTTTCTTT.

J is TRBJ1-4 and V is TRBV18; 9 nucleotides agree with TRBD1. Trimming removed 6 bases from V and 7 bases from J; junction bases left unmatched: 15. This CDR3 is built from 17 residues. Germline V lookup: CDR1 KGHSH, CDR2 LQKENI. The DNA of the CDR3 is TGTGCCAGCTCTGCCGGGACAGGGTTTCAAGTCGGTGAAAAACTGTTTTTT. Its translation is CASSAGTGFQVGEKLFF.

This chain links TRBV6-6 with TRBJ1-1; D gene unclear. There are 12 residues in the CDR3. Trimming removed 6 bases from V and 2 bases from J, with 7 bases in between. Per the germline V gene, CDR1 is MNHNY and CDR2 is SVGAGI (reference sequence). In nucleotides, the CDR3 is TGTGCCAGCAGCCGAACAAACACTGAAGCTTTCTTT. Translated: CASSRTNTEAFF.

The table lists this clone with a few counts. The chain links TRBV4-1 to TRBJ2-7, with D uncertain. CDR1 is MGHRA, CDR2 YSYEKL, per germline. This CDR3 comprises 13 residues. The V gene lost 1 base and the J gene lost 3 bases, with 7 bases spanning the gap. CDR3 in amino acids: CASSQVFGYEQYF. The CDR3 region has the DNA TGCGCCAGCAGCCAAGTTTTCGGCTACGAGCAGTACTTC.